This TCR beta chain derives from a study of T cell repertoires in cytomegalovirus infection. In the study overall: An indication of both CMV infection and matching HLA type came from public TCR beta signatures.

Study-level findings and limits: Predominance within the ex vivo response was attributable to HLA-C-restricted CMV-specific TCR beta clonotypes.

MiXCR was run by TCRdb on the reads, yielding one entry per CDR3 protein. The data show about 470,000 distinct CDR3 sequences, about 39% seen once. Worth noting for this clonotype: Its antigen is not known.

CDR1 and CDR2 (germline): MNHNS, SASEGT. V dropped 6 bases and J dropped 2; count of bases not matched to a gene: 10. This CDR3 region has 16 residues. This specimen was cultured PBMCs, taken from culture after CMV antigen stimulation. The chain carries TRBV6-1 and TRBJ2-1, with 7 bases aligning to TRBD1. This clonotype originated in a human donor in good health (CMV status not recorded). Some clones in this sample may be carry-over from other donors' samples. The CDR3 region is CASRNGGQPTYNEQFF. CDR3 sequence (DNA): TGTGCCAGCAGAAATGGGGGACAGCCTACCTACAATGAGCAGTTCTTC.